Following are 31 T cell receptor beta chains from one sample sequenced in a study of cytomegalovirus exposure and HLA in healthy donors. PCR was performed using 60 Vbeta and 13 Jbeta primers. Method: immunoSEQ multiplex PCR; TCRdb's copy keeps in-frame clones and lacks some. Here the sample spans fewer than 60,000 clones, about two thirds being singletons. Sequenced: PBMCs. The receptors derive from a woman in her 50s in good health and CMV-seropositive.

The chain has TRBV9 and TRBJ1-4, with TRBD1 as a possible D gene (6 bases). The V end lost 2 bases, the J end lost 8 bases, and 16 bases lay between the germline ends. Germline CDR1 reads SGDLS; CDR2 reads YYNGEE. The CDR3 is 15 amino acids. The CDR3 is CASSVTGTHREKLFF. In nucleotides, the CDR3 is TGTGCCAGCAGCGTTACAGGGACCCACCGGGAAAAACTGTTTTTT.

This rearrangement joins TRBV11-2 to TRBJ2-1; TRBD2 matches at 7 bases. Germline loops: CDR1 SGHAT, CDR2 FQNNGV. This CDR3 spans 15 amino acids. Trimming cost V 0 bases and J 7 bases; bases outside gene matches: 6. CDR3 sequence: CASSLELLARNEQFF. The CDR3 DNA follows: TGTGCCAGCAGCTTAGAGTTACTAGCGAGGAATGAGCAGTTCTTC.

About this clone itself: Germline is not matched at one junction end, which may reflect a read error. Distinct nucleotide sequences in the sample also encode this CDR3. DNA of the CDR3: TGTGCCAGCAGCCAGACAGCAGTTAATTCGCCCCTCCACTTT. Its translation is CASSQTAVNSPLHF. The V gene is TRBV7-3, the J gene TRBJ1-6; tentatively, D is TRBD1 (5 bases). The germline V gene encodes CDR1 SGHTA and CDR2 FQGTGA. The CDR3 has 14 residues.

The V call is TRBV27, the J call TRBJ2-7; 11 bases map to TRBD1. Germline CDR1 and CDR2: MNHEY and SMNVEV (reference sequence). The V segment lost 2 bases and the J segment 2 bases; nucleotides outside the gene matches: 2. This CDR3 is 15 amino acids long. The CDR3 nucleotides are TGTGCCAGCAGTTTAGGACAGGGGGCTACCTACGAGCAGTACTTC. Protein product: CASSLGQGATYEQYF.

The rearrangement joins TRBV28 to TRBJ1-1, with D perhaps TRBD1 (6 bases). Germline assignment: CDR1 MDHEN and CDR2 SYDVKM. The V gene lost 7 bases and the J gene lost 0 bases, with 18 bases spanning the gap. The CDR3 sequence is 16 residues long. Here the CDR3 reads CASTLIGRGLNTEAFF. The DNA for the CDR3 is TGTGCCAGCACCCTCATCGGTAGGGGGTTGAACACTGAAGCTTTCTTT.

The V gene is TRBV5-5, the J gene TRBJ2-5, with 9 bases identical to TRBD1. CDR1 SGHKS and CDR2 YYEKEE come from the germline V gene (reference sequence). The junction had 15 bases not matched to a gene; V was cut back by 4 bases and J by 5 bases. This CDR3 region has 17 residues. DNA for the CDR3: TGTGCCAGCAGCCGACCGCCTGGACAGGGGAGGGCGGAGACCCAGTACTTC. Amino acid sequence: CASSRPPGQGRAETQYF.

The chain links TRBV9 to TRBJ2-5; 10 bases map to TRBD2. The CDR3 has 18 residues. The V gene's germline CDR1 is SGDLS and CDR2 YYNGEE. V dropped 0 bases and J dropped 4; count of bases not matched to a gene: 12. Here the CDR3 DNA reads TGTGCCAGCAGCGTAGACCCCCGGATAGCGGGGGGCGGAGAGACCCAGTACTTC. Amino acid sequence: CASSVDPRIAGGGETQYF.

The chain employs TRBV18 and TRBJ2-4; 9 bases match TRBD1. This CDR3 has 15 amino acids. CDR1 KGHSH and CDR2 LQKENI come from the germline V gene. V lost 0 bases and J lost 7; bases outside the gene matches: 4. CDR3 protein: CASSPPGTGKNIQYF. The CDR3 DNA sequence: TGTGCCAGCTCACCACCGGGGACAGGGAAGAACATTCAGTACTTC.

The chain combines TRBV7-8 with TRBJ1-6, with D possibly TRBD1 on 5 matching bases. This CDR3 has 16 residues. Germline CDR1 SGHVS, CDR2 FQNEAQ. Trimming removed 5 bases from V and 0 bases from J, with 11 bases in between. This CDR3 reads CASSTYRSSYNSPLHF. The CDR3 DNA is TGTGCCAGCAGCACTTACAGGAGCTCCTATAATTCACCCCTCCACTTT.

This clone has only one observation. CDR3 coding DNA: TGTGCCAGCATGCCGGGTGTCTTGAATGAGCAGTTCTTC. This codes for CASMPGVLNEQFF. The chain uses TRBV2 and TRBJ2-1, with D unresolved. Trimming pared 7 bases from V and 7 bases from J, leaving 14 bases between. The CDR3 runs to 13 residues. CDR1 and CDR2 from the germline V gene are SNHLY and FYNNEI.

The V gene is TRBV5-1, the J gene TRBJ1-1; the match to TRBD1 covers 8 bases. This CDR3 has 15 amino acids. The V and J ends lost 4 bases and 3 bases, in that order; junction bases with no gene match: 8. Per the germline V gene, CDR1 is SGHRS and CDR2 is YFSETQ. CDR3 bases: TGCGCCAGCAGCCCGTCGGACAGGGTATACACTGAAGCTTTCTTT. Translating it yields CASSPSDRVYTEAFF.

This clone was seen at least ten times. J is TRBJ1-6 and V is TRBV7-9; TRBD1 matches at 11 bases. V shed 3 bases and J 8 bases; nucleotides not matched to a gene: 6. The CDR3 totals 16 residues. Germline loops: CDR1 SEHNR, CDR2 FQNEAQ (reference sequence). The CDR3 coding sequence is TGTGCCAGCAGCTTCGCGCCGGGACAGGGGGATTCACCCCTCCACTTT. Translation gives CASSFAPGQGDSPLHF.

The chain uses TRBV21-1 and TRBJ1-4; TRBD1, as called in the table, went unchecked against the DNA. TRBV21-1 is a pseudogene locus. The CDR3 covers 18 residues. CDR3 coding DNA: TGTGCCAGCAGCCCTGGACAGGCTAAAAGCTGCACTAATGAAAAACTGTTTTTT. This sequence encodes CASSPGQAKSCTNEKLFF.

The V gene is TRBV30, the J gene TRBJ2-1; 7 bases align to TRBD1. The CDR3 has 15 amino acids. J lost 4 bases, V lost 1 base, and 7 bases had no gene match. Germline V CDR1 and CDR2: GTSNPN, SVGIG (reference sequence). In DNA form, the CDR3 reads TGTGCCTGGAGTGAGGGGGCGGGCCCGTACAATGAGCAGTTCTTC. Translation gives CAWSEGAGPYNEQFF.

CDR3 in amino acids: CASSPPSRRTGGNEQFF. In DNA, the CDR3 is TGTGCCAGCTCACCACCGAGTAGAAGGACAGGGGGCAATGAGCAGTTCTTC. This chain joins TRBV18 and TRBJ2-1; 10 bases match TRBD1. CDR1 and CDR2 from the germline V gene are KGHSH and LQKENI. This CDR3 has 17 amino acids. Trimming cost V 0 bases and J 6 bases; bases outside gene matches: 8. Variable domain in full (rest from reference TRBV18 and TRBJ2-1): NAGVMQNPRHLVRRRGQEARLRCSPMKGHSHVYWYRQLPEEGLKFMVYLQKENIIDESGMPKERFSAEFPKEGPSILRIQQVVRGDSAAYFCASSPPSRRTGGNEQFFGPGTRLTVL.

This chain links TRBV7-2 with TRBJ1-5; 7 nucleotides match TRBD1. The trim removed 0 bases at V and 7 bases at J, leaving 9 bases unmatched. The germline CDR1 and CDR2 sequences are SGHTA and FQGNSA. The CDR3 contains 16 residues. The CDR3 bases are TGTGCCAGCAGCTTAGCAGGCAGGGGGAATGGACAGCCCCAGCATTTT. Protein sequence: CASSLAGRGNGQPQHF.

The genes are TRBV29-1 and TRBJ2-5, with D uncertain. The DNA end favors TRBJ2-7, so the J call may be wrong. Germline V gene lookup returns CDR1 SQVTM and CDR2 ANQGSEA. The CDR3 has 14 amino acids. The CDR3 reads CSVVAVTNSYEQYF. CDR3 sequence (DNA): TGCAGCGTTGTTGCGGTAACGAACTCCTACGAGCAGTACTTC.

V is TRBV19 and J is TRBJ2-5; a possible D gene is TRBD2 (6 bases). The CDR3 totals 13 residues. Trimming removed 6 bases at V and 3 bases at J, with 11 bases between. CDR1 is LNHDA, CDR2 SQIVND, per germline (reference sequence). Here the CDR3 DNA reads TGTGCCAGTAGATCGGGAGAAGAAGAGACCCAGTACTTC. This encodes CASRSGEEETQYF.

Concerning this clone: This sample also contains other DNA sequences that code for the same CDR3. The rearrangement uses TRBV7-9 and TRBJ2-7; 10 bases agree with TRBD1. With V trimmed by 5 bases and J by 2 bases, 3 bases remained unmatched. CDR1 is SEHNR and CDR2 is FQNEAQ in the germline V gene (reference sequence). The CDR3 has 14 residues. The CDR3 bases are TGTGCCAGCAGCCCGGGGACAGGGGCCTACGAGCAGTACTTC. Translation gives CASSPGTGAYEQYF.

The chain recombines TRBV7-3 with TRBJ2-3; 9 positions agree with TRBD2. This CDR3 comprises 16 residues. Per germline, CDR1 SGHTA and CDR2 FQGTGA. The J segment lost 2 bases and the V segment lost 2 bases, leaving 5 bases of the junction unmatched. As DNA, the CDR3 is TGTGCCAGCAGCTTAGAGGCGGGAGGGTCCACAGATACGCAGTATTTT. Amino acid sequence: CASSLEAGGSTDTQYF.

The chain joins TRBV6-1 to TRBJ2-7, with a possible D match to TRBD1 (6 bases). In germline, CDR1 is MNHNS, CDR2 SASEGT. The CDR3 contains 15 residues. V was cut by 7 bases and J by 2 bases, with 18 bases left in between. The DNA for the CDR3 is TGTGCCAGCAAAGCCGGGAAGACAGGCACCTACGAGCAGTACTTC. It yields the protein CASKAGKTGTYEQYF.

The genes are TRBV6-5 and TRBJ2-3, with TRBD1 as a possible D gene (5 bases). The CDR3 contains 14 residues. CDR1 MNHEY and CDR2 SVGAGI come from the germline V gene. V lost 0 bases and J 2 bases, leaving 6 bases between the germline ends. The CDR3 spells CASSYSTVTDTQYF. CDR3 bases: TGTGCCAGCAGTTACTCGACAGTCACAGATACGCAGTATTTT.

The chain employs TRBV2 and TRBJ2-7, with 11 nucleotides matching TRBD2. Germline V lookup: CDR1 SNHLY, CDR2 FYNNEI. This CDR3 contains 14 residues. Trimming at V came to 4 bases and at J to 9 bases, leaving 8 bases not matched to a gene. CDR3 sequence (DNA): TGTGCCAGCAGTGTGACTAGCGGGGTCCCCTGGCAGTACTTC. Translated: CASSVTSGVPWQYF.

The chain combines TRBV5-1 with TRBJ1-5; D is ambiguous. Trimming took 2 bases from V and 7 from J, leaving 13 bases between them. The CDR3 consists of 14 residues. The germline V gene has CDR1 SGHRS and CDR2 YFSETQ. This CDR3 is CASSFSGSNQPQHF. Here the CDR3 DNA reads TGCGCCAGCAGCTTCTCAGGATCGAACCAGCCCCAGCATTTT.

The rearrangement uses TRBV29-1 and TRBJ2-5; 10 bases map to TRBD2. This CDR3 is built from 14 residues. The J segment lost 9 bases and the V segment lost 5 bases, leaving 12 bases of the junction unmatched. Germline loops: CDR1 SQVTM, CDR2 ANQGSEA. Here the CDR3 DNA reads TGCAGCGTTCAGCGGGAGGGCCCCTCGAGGGCCCAGTACTTC. Translation: CSVQREGPSRAQYF.

The chain couples TRBV5-5 to TRBJ1-6; D is ambiguous. Germline assignment: CDR1 SGHKS and CDR2 YYEKEE (reference sequence). This CDR3 contains 16 residues. Trimming shortened V by 5 bases and J by 9 bases, and 21 bases separated the two germline ends. The CDR3 bases are TGTGCCAGCAGACGAGGGAGCCGCGAACGTGGTTCACCCCTCCACTTT. Protein sequence: CASRRGSRERGSPLHF.

In its sample, this clone was seen once. The chain carries TRBV7-2 and TRBJ2-3; tentatively, D is TRBD2 (5 bases). The CDR3 sequence is 14 residues long. Trimming took 5 bases from V and 2 from J, leaving 11 bases between them. The V gene's germline CDR1 is SGHTA and CDR2 FQGNSA. The CDR3 here is CASSTGLITDTQYF. In DNA, the CDR3 is TGTGCCAGCAGCACTGGACTGATCACAGATACGCAGTATTTT.

The rearrangement uses TRBV7-9 and TRBJ1-1; D call uncertain. The CDR3 contains 17 residues. Germline V lookup: CDR1 SEHNR, CDR2 FQNEAQ (reference sequence). Trimming cost V 0 bases and J 0 bases, with 14 bases left between them. CDR3 coding DNA: TGTGCCAGCAGCTTAGCGCGGGCATCCCGATTGAACACTGAAGCTTTCTTT. It translates to CASSLARASRLNTEAFF.

This clone turned up a few times. A read error is likely, as this CDR3 ends without the conserved phenylalanine or tryptophan. The chain recombines TRBV28 with TRBJ1-1, with D perhaps TRBD1 (5 bases). The V gene's germline CDR1 is MDHEN and CDR2 SYDVKM. Trimming removed 4 bases at V and 11 bases at J, with 14 bases between. The length of the CDR3 is 12 residues. The CDR3 spells CASSSRRAGAFV. In nucleotides, the CDR3 is TGTGCCAGCAGTTCTCGCAGGGCAGGGGCTTTCGTT.

This chain connects TRBV18 to TRBJ2-7; D remains unclear. Germline V gene sequence: CDR1 KGHSH, CDR2 LQKENI. The CDR3 is made up of 11 amino acids. V was clipped by 6 bases and J by 4 bases, with 7 bases between them. The CDR3 is CASSRDYEQYF. In nucleotides, the CDR3 is TGTGCCAGCTCGCGAGATTACGAGCAGTACTTC.

A remark on this clone: The junction departs from the called germline gene at one end, perhaps through a read error. The chain has TRBV28 and TRBJ2-1, with D possibly being TRBD1 (5 bases). CDR3 length equals 14 residues. Germline V gives CDR1 MDHEN, CDR2 SYDVKM. The CDR3 nucleotides are TGTGCCAGCAGTCGACCTCGACTCGGGCAGGGATCAATCTTC. Translation: CASSRPRLGQGSIF.